This T cell receptor (beta chain) was profiled in a study of control samples from healthy donors and cancer patients. J was trimmed by 0 bases and V by 7 bases; bases with no gene match: 4. Germline CDR1 SGHRS, CDR2 YFSETQ. The CDR3 consists of 14 residues. Method: immunoSEQ multiplex PCR; TCRdb's copy keeps in-frame clones and lacks some. The sample has 95,000 to 150,000 clones, approximately 88% seen once. The origin of this receptor is a middle-aged man in good health. The sample was blood. The chain has TRBV5-1 and TRBJ2-3; TRBD1 agrees at 8 bases. The CDR3 sequence: CASAGGASTDTQYF. In DNA form, the CDR3 reads TGCGCCAGCGCAGGGGGCGCGAGCACAGATACGCAGTATTTT.